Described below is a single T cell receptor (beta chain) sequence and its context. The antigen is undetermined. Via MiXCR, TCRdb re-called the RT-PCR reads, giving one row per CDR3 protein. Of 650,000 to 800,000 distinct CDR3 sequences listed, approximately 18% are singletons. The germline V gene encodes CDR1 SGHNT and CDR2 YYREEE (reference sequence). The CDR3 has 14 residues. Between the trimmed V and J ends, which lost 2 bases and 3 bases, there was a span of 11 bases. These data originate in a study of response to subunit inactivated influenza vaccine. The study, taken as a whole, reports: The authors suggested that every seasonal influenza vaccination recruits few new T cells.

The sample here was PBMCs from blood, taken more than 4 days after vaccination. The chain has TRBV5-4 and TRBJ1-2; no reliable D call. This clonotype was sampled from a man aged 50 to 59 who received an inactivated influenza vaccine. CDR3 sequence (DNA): TGTGCCAGCAGCTTTAAGGCTGGGCACTATGGCTACACCTTC. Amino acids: CASSFKAGHYGYTF. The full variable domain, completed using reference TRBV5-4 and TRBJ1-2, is ETGVTQSPTHLIKTRGQQVTLRCSSQSGHNTVSWYQQALGQGPQFIFQYYREEENGRGNFPPRFSGLQFPNYSSELNVNALELDDSALYLCASSFKAGHYGYTFGSGTRLTVV.